The rows below give T cell receptor beta chains drawn from one sample of a study of OX40 agonist ivuxolimab in advanced cancers. Using immunoSEQ multiplex PCR, the repertoire was profiled, and TCRdb retains in-frame clones only, with some absent. The sample contains approximately 6,000 clones, 65% to 70% of which appear only once. Material: CD4+ or CD8+ T cells sorted from blood, obtained in a trial of the OX40 agonist ivuxolimab. These receptors were obtained from an adult with an advanced solid tumor such as melanoma, head and neck, liver or kidney cancer. Both conserved end residues are part of each CDR3. The D gene is left open where the match is weak. Rows give clone size only sometimes, using once, few, many, or a class for an expanded clone.

CDR3 length: 16; clone size: .; J gene: TRBJ2-5; V gene: TRBV6-5; D gene: TRBD2; CDR3 protein: CASSYGLAGGEETQYF; CDR3 DNA: TGTGCCAGCAGTTACGGACTAGCGGGAGGAGAAGAGACCCAGTACTTC
CDR3 length: 13; clone size: few; J gene: TRBJ2-5; V gene: TRBV19; D gene: .; CDR3 protein: CASSTRSGTTQYF; CDR3 DNA: TGTGCCAGTAGTACCCGTTCCGGGACGACCCAGTACTTC
CDR3 length: 14; clone size: few; J gene: TRBJ2-7; V gene: TRBV9; D gene: .; CDR3 protein: CASSVGYTSYEQYF; CDR3 DNA: TGTGCCAGCAGCGTTGGCTACACCTCCTACGAGCAGTACTTC
CDR3 length: 18; clone size: .; J gene: TRBJ1-5; V gene: TRBV19; D gene: TRBD1; CDR3 protein: CASSILGTGGAGNQPQHF; CDR3 DNA: TGTGCCAGTAGTATCTTAGGGACAGGGGGCGCGGGCAATCAGCCCCAGCATTTT
CDR3 length: 14; clone size: .; J gene: TRBJ2-7; V gene: TRBV27; D gene: .; CDR3 protein: CASRTGFPGNEQYF; CDR3 DNA: TGTGCCAGCAGAACAGGATTCCCTGGGAACGAGCAGTACTTC
CDR3 length: 14; clone size: .; J gene: TRBJ2-7; V gene: TRBV4-1; D gene: .; CDR3 protein: CASSFRTLSYEQYF; CDR3 DNA: TGCGCCAGCAGCTTCCGGACACTCTCCTACGAGCAGTACTTC
CDR3 length: 15; clone size: large; J gene: TRBJ1-4; V gene: TRBV6-5; D gene: .; CDR3 protein: CASSDRIATNEKLFF; CDR3 DNA: TGTGCCAGCAGCGACAGGATTGCAACTAATGAAAAACTGTTTTTT
CDR3 length: 15; clone size: .; J gene: TRBJ2-5; V gene: TRBV5-1; D gene: .; CDR3 protein: CASSTRPRGAETQYF; CDR3 DNA: TGCGCCAGCAGCACACGGCCCCGGGGAGCAGAGACCCAGTACTTC
CDR3 length: 13; clone size: .; J gene: TRBJ2-3; V gene: TRBV7-3; D gene: .; CDR3 protein: CASSPTSPDTQYF; CDR3 DNA: TGTGCCAGCAGCCCTACCTCCCCAGATACGCAGTATTTT
CDR3 length: 11; clone size: .; J gene: TRBJ1-1; V gene: TRBV7-9; D gene: .; CDR3 protein: CASSLFPEAFF; CDR3 DNA: TGTGCCAGCAGCTTATTCCCTGAAGCTTTCTTT
CDR3 length: 15; clone size: once; J gene: TRBJ1-2; V gene: TRBV4-1; D gene: TRBD1; CDR3 protein: CASSQAGTGGAGYTF; CDR3 DNA: TGCGCCAGCAGCCAAGCCGGGACAGGGGGCGCTGGCTACACCTTC
CDR3 length: 17; clone size: .; J gene: TRBJ2-5; V gene: TRBV10-3; D gene: TRBD2; CDR3 protein: CAISEPLPGLAGGTQYF; CDR3 DNA: TGTGCCATCAGTGAGCCTCTCCCTGGACTAGCGGGGGGGACCCAGTACTTC
CDR3 length: 14; clone size: .; J gene: TRBJ2-3; V gene: TRBV6-4; D gene: TRBD2; CDR3 protein: CASSAGAGADTQYF; CDR3 DNA: TGTGCCAGCAGTGCGGGTGCGGGAGCAGATACGCAGTATTTT
CDR3 length: 15; clone size: .; J gene: TRBJ2-7; V gene: TRBV6-1; D gene: .; CDR3 protein: CASSEESAGSDEQYF; CDR3 DNA: TGTGCCAGCAGTGAAGAATCCGCAGGTTCGGACGAGCAGTACTTC
CDR3 length: 16; clone size: few; J gene: TRBJ2-1; V gene: TRBV4-2; D gene: .; CDR3 protein: CASSLPLARGVDEQFF; CDR3 DNA: TGTGCCAGCAGCCTACCCTTAGCGAGAGGGGTCGATGAGCAGTTCTTC
CDR3 length: 15; clone size: once; J gene: TRBJ2-5; V gene: TRBV7-8; D gene: .; CDR3 protein: CASSPLLGSGETQYF; CDR3 DNA: TGTGCCAGCAGTCCCTTGCTCGGGAGCGGAGAGACCCAGTACTTC
CDR3 length: 17; clone size: .; J gene: TRBJ2-3; V gene: TRBV5-1; D gene: .; CDR3 protein: CASSLALTGTPTDTQYF; CDR3 DNA: TGCGCCAGCAGCTTGGCTTTGACGGGTACCCCCACAGATACGCAGTATTTT
CDR3 length: 16; clone size: once; J gene: TRBJ2-3; V gene: TRBV15; D gene: .; CDR3 protein: CATRFGPGDSTDTQYF; CDR3 DNA: TGTGCCACCAGATTCGGACCTGGTGACAGCACAGATACGCAGTATTTT
CDR3 length: 15; clone size: .; J gene: TRBJ2-1; V gene: TRBV9; D gene: .; CDR3 protein: CASSVATGVDNEQFF; CDR3 DNA: TGTGCCAGCAGCGTAGCTACGGGGGTTGACAATGAGCAGTTCTTC
CDR3 length: 15; clone size: .; J gene: TRBJ2-7; V gene: TRBV4-2; D gene: .; CDR3 protein: CASSQEGMGSYEQYF; CDR3 DNA: TGTGCCAGCAGCCAAGAGGGCATGGGTTCCTACGAGCAGTACTTC
CDR3 length: 13; clone size: .; J gene: TRBJ1-1; V gene: TRBV27; D gene: TRBD1; CDR3 protein: CASSFSGQGEAFF; CDR3 DNA: TGTGCCAGCAGTTTCTCAGGACAGGGTGAAGCTTTCTTT
CDR3 length: 12; clone size: medium-sized; J gene: TRBJ1-2; V gene: TRBV7-9; D gene: .; CDR3 protein: CASSFGSYGYTF; CDR3 DNA: TGTGCCAGCAGCTTCGGGAGCTATGGCTACACCTTC
CDR3 length: 14; clone size: medium-sized; J gene: TRBJ1-1; V gene: TRBV9; D gene: .; CDR3 protein: CASSNEGGNTEAFF; CDR3 DNA: TGTGCCAGCAGCAACGAGGGGGGGAACACTGAAGCTTTCTTT
CDR3 length: 15; clone size: .; J gene: TRBJ1-1; V gene: TRBV6-1; D gene: .; CDR3 protein: CASSERGTWPTEAFF; CDR3 DNA: TGTGCCAGCAGTGAAAGGGGGACATGGCCCACTGAAGCTTTCTTT
CDR3 length: 14; clone size: .; J gene: TRBJ2-3; V gene: TRBV7-7; D gene: TRBD2; CDR3 protein: CASSHKGLQDTQYF; CDR3 DNA: TGTGCTAGCAGCCACAAGGGACTACAAGATACGCAGTATTTT
CDR3 length: 13; clone size: medium-sized; J gene: TRBJ2-5; V gene: TRBV19; D gene: .; CDR3 protein: CASSPDFQETQYF; CDR3 DNA: TGTGCCAGTAGTCCGGACTTTCAAGAGACCCAGTACTTC
CDR3 length: 13; clone size: medium-sized; J gene: TRBJ1-1; V gene: TRBV9; D gene: .; CDR3 protein: CASSESGGTEAFF; CDR3 DNA: TGTGCCAGCAGCGAGTCTGGGGGCACTGAAGCTTTCTTT
CDR3 length: 15; clone size: .; J gene: TRBJ2-6; V gene: TRBV28; D gene: .; CDR3 protein: CASSSGTIGANVLTF; CDR3 DNA: TGTGCCAGCAGTTCCGGGACAATCGGGGCCAACGTCCTGACTTTC
CDR3 length: 13; clone size: .; J gene: TRBJ1-6; V gene: TRBV6-4; D gene: .; CDR3 protein: CASSPDLGSPLHF; CDR3 DNA: TGTGCCAGCAGCCCTGATCTGGGCTCACCCCTCCACTTT
CDR3 length: 14; clone size: .; J gene: TRBJ2-7; V gene: TRBV28; D gene: .; CDR3 protein: CASSFGATTYEQYF; CDR3 DNA: TGTGCCAGCAGTTTCGGTGCTACAACCTACGAGCAGTACTTC
CDR3 length: 13; clone size: .; J gene: TRBJ1-1; V gene: TRBV13; D gene: .; CDR3 protein: CASSLQGGDEAFF; CDR3 DNA: TGTGCCAGCAGCTTACAGGGAGGGGATGAAGCTTTCTTT
CDR3 length: 15; clone size: .; J gene: TRBJ2-1; V gene: TRBV27; D gene: .; CDR3 protein: CATRIYPSSYNEQFF; CDR3 DNA: TGTGCCACCCGGATCTATCCGAGCTCCTACAATGAGCAGTTCTTC
CDR3 length: 13; clone size: .; J gene: TRBJ1-1; V gene: TRBV18; D gene: .; CDR3 protein: CASSGGRGTEAFF; CDR3 DNA: TGTGCCAGCTCGGGGGGCCGTGGCACTGAAGCTTTCTTT
CDR3 length: 13; clone size: .; J gene: TRBJ2-7; V gene: TRBV19; D gene: .; CDR3 protein: CASRSFATYEQYF; CDR3 DNA: TGTGCCAGTAGGAGTTTCGCTACCTACGAGCAGTACTTC
CDR3 length: 15; clone size: .; J gene: TRBJ1-5; V gene: TRBV19; D gene: TRBD1; CDR3 protein: CASSSGTASNQPQHF; CDR3 DNA: TGTGCCAGTAGTTCCGGGACAGCCAGCAATCAGCCCCAGCATTTT
CDR3 length: 15; clone size: .; J gene: TRBJ2-7; V gene: TRBV27; D gene: TRBD2; CDR3 protein: CASSWGLAGFYEQYF; CDR3 DNA: TGTGCCAGCAGTTGGGGACTAGCGGGCTTCTACGAGCAGTACTTC
CDR3 length: 16; clone size: .; J gene: TRBJ2-1; V gene: TRBV7-9; D gene: .; CDR3 protein: CASSGEGRSSYNEQFF; CDR3 DNA: TGTGCCAGCAGCGGGGAAGGTAGGAGCTCCTACAATGAGCAGTTCTTC